This T cell receptor (beta chain) was observed in a study of cytomegalovirus exposure and HLA in healthy donors. With 60 Vbeta and 13 Jbeta primers, the PCR was carried out. The protocol was immunoSEQ multiplex PCR, while the TCRdb copy is restricted to in-frame clones and leaves out a portion. The sample holds 90,000 to 150,000 clones, over 60% seen once. Everyone who donated was a healthy bone marrow donor. The V end lost 2 bases, the J end lost 3 bases, and 7 bases lay between the germline ends. This CDR3 is 13 amino acids long. The germline V gene has CDR1 SGHTA and CDR2 FQGTGA. Points on this clone: Its antigen is currently unknown.

Broader study findings: The authors later linked a missense DCLRE1C variant to TCR beta V- and J-gene trimming.

Input material: PBMCs. The rearrangement joins TRBV7-3 to TRBJ1-1, with D hard to call. The TCR originated in a young woman in good health and CMV-seropositive. The CDR3: CASSLYGDTEAFF. As DNA, the CDR3 is TGTGCCAGCAGCTTATACGGTGACACTGAAGCTTTCTTT.